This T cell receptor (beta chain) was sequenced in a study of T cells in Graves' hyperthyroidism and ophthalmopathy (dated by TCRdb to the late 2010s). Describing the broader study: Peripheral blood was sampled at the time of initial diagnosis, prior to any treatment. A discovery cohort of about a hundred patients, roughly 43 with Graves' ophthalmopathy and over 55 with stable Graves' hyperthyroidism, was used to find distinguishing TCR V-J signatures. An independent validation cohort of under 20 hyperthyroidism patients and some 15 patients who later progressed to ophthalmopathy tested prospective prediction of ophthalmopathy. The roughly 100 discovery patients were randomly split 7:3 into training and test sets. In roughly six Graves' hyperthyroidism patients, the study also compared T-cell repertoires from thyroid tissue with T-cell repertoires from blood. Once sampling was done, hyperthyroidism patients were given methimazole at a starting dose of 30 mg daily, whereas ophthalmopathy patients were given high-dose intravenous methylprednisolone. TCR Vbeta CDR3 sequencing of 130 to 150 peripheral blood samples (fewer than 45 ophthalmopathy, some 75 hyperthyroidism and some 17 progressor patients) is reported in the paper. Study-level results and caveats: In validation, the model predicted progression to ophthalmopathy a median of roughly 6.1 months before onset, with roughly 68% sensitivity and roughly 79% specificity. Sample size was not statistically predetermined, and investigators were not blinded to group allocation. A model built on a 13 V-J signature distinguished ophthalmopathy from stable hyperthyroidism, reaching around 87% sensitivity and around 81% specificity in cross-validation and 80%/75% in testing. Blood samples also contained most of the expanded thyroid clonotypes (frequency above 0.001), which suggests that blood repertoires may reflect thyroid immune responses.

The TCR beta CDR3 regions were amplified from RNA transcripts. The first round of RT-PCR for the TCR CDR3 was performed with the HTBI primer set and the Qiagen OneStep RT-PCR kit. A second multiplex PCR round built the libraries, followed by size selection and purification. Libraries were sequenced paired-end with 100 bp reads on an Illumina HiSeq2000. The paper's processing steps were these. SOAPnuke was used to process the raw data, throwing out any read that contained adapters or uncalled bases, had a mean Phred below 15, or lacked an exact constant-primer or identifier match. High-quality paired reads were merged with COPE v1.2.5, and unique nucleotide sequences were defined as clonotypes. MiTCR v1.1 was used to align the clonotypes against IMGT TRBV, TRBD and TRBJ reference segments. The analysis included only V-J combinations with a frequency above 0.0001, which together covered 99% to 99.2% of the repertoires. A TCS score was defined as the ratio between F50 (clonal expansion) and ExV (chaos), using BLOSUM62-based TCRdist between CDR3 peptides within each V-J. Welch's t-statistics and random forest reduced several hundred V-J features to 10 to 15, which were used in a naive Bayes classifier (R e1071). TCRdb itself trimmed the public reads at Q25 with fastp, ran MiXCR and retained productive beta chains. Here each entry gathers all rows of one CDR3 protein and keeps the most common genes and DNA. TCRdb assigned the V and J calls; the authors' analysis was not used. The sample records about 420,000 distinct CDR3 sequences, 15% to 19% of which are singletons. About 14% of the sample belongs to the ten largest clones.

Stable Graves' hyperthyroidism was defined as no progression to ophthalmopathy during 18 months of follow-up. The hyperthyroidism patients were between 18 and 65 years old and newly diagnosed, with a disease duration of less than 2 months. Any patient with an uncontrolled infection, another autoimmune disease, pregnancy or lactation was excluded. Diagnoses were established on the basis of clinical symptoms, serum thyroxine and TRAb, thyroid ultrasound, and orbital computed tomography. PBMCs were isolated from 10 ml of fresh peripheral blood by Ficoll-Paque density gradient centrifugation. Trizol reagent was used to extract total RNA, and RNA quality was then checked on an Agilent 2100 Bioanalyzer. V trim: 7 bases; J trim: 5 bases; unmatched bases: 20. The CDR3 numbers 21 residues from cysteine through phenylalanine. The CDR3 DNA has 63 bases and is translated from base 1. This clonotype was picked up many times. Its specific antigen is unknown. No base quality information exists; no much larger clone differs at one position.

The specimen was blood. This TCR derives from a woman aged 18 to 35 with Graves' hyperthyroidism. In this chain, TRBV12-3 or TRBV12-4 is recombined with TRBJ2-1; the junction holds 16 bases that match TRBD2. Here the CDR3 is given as CASTLLQPGLAGGPADNEQFF. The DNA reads TGTGCCAGCACCCTACTCCAGCCGGGACTAGCGGGAGGGCCGGCGGACAATGAGCAGTTCTTC.